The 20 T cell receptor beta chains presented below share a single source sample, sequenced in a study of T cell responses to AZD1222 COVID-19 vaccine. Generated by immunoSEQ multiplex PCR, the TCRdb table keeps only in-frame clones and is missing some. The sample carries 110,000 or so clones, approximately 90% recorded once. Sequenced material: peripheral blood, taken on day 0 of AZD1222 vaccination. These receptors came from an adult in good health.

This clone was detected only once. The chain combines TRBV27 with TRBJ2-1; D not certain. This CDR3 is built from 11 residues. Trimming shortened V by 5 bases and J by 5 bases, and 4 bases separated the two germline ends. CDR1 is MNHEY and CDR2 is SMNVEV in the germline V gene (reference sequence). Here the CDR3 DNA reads TGTGCCAGCAGTCGGAACAATGAGCAGTTCTTC. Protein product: CASSRNNEQFF.

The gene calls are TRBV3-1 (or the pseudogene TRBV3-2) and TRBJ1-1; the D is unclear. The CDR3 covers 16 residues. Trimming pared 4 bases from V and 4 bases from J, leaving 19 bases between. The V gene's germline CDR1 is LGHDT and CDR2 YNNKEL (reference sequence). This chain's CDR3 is CASSLDDPISRTEAFF. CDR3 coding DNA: TGTGCCAGCAGCCTGGATGATCCCATTTCTCGCACTGAAGCTTTCTTT.

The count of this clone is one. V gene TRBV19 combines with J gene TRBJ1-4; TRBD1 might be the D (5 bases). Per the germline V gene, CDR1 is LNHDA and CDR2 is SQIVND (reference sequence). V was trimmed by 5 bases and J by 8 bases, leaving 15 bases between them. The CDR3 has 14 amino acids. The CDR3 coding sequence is TGTGCCAGTAGTGCCCGGGGCGTCTGGGAAAAACTGTTTTTT. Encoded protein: CASSARGVWEKLFF.

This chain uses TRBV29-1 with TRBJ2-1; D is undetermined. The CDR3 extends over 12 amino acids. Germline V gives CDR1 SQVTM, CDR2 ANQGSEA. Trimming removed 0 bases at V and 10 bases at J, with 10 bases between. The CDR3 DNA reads TGCAGCGTTGAAGAGGGCAGGCGGGAGCAGTTCTTC. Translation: CSVEEGRREQFF.

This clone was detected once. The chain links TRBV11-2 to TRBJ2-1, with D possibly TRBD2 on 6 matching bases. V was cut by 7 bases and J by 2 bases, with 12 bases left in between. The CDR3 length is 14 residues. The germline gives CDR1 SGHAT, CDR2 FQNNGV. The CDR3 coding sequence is TGTGCCAGCACTAAAGGAGGGGCCTACAATGAGCAGTTCTTC. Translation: CASTKGGAYNEQFF.

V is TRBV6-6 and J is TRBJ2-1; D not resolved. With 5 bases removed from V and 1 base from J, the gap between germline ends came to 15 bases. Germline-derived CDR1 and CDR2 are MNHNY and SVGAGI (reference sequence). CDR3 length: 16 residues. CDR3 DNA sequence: TGTGCCAGCAGTCGACCCGGTTTGTTTTCCTACAATGAGCAGTTCTTC. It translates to CASSRPGLFSYNEQFF.

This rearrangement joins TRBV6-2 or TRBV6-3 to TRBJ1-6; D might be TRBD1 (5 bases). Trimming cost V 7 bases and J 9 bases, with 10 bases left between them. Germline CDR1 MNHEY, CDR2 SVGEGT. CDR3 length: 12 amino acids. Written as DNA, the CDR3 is TGTGCCAGCACCCCCGGGGCTTCACCCCTCCACTTT. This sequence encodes CASTPGASPLHF.

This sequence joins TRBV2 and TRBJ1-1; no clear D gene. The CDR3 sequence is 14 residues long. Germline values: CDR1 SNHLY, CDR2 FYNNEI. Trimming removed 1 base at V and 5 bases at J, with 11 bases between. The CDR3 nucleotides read TGTGCCAGCAGTGAAGGGGGAGCGTGGACTGAAGCTTTCTTT. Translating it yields CASSEGGAWTEAFF.

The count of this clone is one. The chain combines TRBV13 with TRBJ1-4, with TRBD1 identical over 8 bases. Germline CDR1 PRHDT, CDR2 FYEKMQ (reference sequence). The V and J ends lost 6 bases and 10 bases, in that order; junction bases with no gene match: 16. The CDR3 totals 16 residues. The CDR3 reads CASSSSEGQDMGKLFF. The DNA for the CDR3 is TGTGCCAGCAGTTCTAGTGAGGGACAGGACATGGGAAAACTGTTTTTT.

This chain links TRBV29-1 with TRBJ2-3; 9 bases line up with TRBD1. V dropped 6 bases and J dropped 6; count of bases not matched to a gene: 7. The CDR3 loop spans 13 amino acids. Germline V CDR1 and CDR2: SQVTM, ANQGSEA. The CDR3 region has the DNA TGCAGCGTCTCCCCCGGGACAGGGGATACGCAGTATTTT. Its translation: CSVSPGTGDTQYF.

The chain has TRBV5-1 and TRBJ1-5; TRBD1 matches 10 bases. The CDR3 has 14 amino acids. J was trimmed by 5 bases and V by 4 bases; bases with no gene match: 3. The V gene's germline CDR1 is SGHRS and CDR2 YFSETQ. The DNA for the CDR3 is TGCGCCAGCAGCATAGGACAGGGGGATCAGCCCCAGCATTTT. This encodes CASSIGQGDQPQHF. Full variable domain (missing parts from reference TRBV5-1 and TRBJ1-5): KAGVTQTPRYLIKTRGQQVTLSCSPISGHRSVSWYQQTPGQGLQFLFEYFSETQRNKGNFPGRFSGRQFSNSRSEMNVSTLELGDSALYLCASSIGQGDQPQHFGDGTRLSIL.

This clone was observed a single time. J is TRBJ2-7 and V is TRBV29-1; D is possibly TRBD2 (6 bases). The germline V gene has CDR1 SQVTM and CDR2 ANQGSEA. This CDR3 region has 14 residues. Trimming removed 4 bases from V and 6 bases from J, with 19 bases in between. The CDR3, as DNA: TGCAGCGTTGTTACGCTGCGGGACTTAAGCGAGCAGTACTTC. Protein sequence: CSVVTLRDLSEQYF.

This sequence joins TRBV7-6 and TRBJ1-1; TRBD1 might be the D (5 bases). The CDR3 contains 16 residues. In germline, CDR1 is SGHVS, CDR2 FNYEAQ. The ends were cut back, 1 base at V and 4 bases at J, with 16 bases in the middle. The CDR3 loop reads CASSLVIEGPSTEAFF. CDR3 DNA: TGTGCCAGCAGCTTAGTAATTGAGGGGCCCAGCACTGAAGCTTTCTTT.

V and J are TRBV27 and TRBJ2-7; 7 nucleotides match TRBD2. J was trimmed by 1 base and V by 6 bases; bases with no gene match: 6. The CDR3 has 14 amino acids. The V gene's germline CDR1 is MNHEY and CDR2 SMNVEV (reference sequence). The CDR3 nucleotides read TGTGCCAGCAGCTACGCTAGCGGATCCTACGAGCAGTACTTC. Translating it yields CASSYASGSYEQYF.

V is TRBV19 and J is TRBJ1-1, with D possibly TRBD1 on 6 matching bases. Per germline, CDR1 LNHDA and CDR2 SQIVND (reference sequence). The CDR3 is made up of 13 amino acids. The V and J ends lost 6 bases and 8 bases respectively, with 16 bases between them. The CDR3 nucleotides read TGTGCCAGTAGCCCACAGGGAGAGGCCGAAGCTTTCTTT. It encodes CASSPQGEAEAFF.

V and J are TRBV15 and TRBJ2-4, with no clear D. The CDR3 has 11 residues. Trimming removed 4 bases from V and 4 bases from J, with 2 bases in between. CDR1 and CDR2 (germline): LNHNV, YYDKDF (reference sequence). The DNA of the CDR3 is TGTGCCACCAGCATAAAAAACATTCAGTACTTC. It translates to CATSIKNIQYF.

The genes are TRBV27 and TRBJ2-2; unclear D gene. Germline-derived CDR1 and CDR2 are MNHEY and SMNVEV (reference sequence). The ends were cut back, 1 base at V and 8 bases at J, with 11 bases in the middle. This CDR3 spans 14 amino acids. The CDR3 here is CASSLLTITGELFF. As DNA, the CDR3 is TGTGCCAGCAGTTTATTGACGATTACGGGGGAGCTGTTTTTT.

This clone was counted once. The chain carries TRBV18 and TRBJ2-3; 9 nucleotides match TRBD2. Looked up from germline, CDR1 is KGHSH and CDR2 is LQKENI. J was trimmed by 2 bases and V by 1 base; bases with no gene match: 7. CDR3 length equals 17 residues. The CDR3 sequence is CASSPRLLAGNTDTQYF. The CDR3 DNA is TGTGCCAGCTCACCACGATTGCTAGCGGGGAACACAGATACGCAGTATTTT.

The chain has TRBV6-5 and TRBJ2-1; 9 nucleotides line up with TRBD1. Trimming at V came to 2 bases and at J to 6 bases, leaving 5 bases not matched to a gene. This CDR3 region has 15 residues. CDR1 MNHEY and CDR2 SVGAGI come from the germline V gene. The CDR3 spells CASSYTGTGSNEQFF. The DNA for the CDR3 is TGTGCCAGCAGTTACACCGGGACAGGGTCCAATGAGCAGTTCTTC.

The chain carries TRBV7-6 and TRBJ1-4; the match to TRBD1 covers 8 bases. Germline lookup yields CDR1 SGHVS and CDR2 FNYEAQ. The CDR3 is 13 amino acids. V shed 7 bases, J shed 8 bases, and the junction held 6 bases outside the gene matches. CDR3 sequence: CASTGGASEKLFF. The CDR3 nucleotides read TGTGCCAGCACAGGGGGCGCGAGCGAAAAACTGTTTTTT.